This entry concerns a single T cell receptor beta chain. Its antigen is unidentified. Read sequence stops 3 residues before the CDR3 end, and the germline J gene provides the missing end. Here immunoSEQ multiplex PCR was the method, and the copy in TCRdb shows in-frame clones only, minus some. In total, the table holds about 52,000 clones. These data belong to a study of Tregs in tolerant kidney transplant recipients. Regarding the study as a whole: Changing PCR primers prevented nucleotide comparison between some patients' samples.

This CDR3 has 14 residues. Germline assignment: CDR1 SGHAT and CDR2 FQNNGV. Trimming cost V 5 bases and J 4 bases, with 12 bases left between them. V gene TRBV11-2 combines with J gene TRBJ1-3; TRBD1 is a possible D gene (6 bases). This TCR derives from a human donor who received a combined kidney and bone marrow transplant. Sequenced here: CD4+ T cells from blood, sampled before the transplant. This chain's CDR3 is CASSTQGSGNTIYF. CDR3 bases read: TGTGCCAGCAGCACGCAGGGGTCCGGAAACACC.